Listed here are 17 T cell receptor beta chains from one sample, sequenced in a study of glioma-infiltrating T cells. TCR alpha and beta CDR3 regions were amplified from RNA using iRepertoire nested multiplex PCR. TCRdb reprocessed the multiplex PCR reads via MiXCR and lists one record per CDR3 protein. The sample contains more than 110,000 distinct CDR3 sequences, roughly two fifths of which appear only once. Material for sequencing was glioma tissue, nonneoplastic brain tissue, or PBMCs (not recorded which). These TCRs come from a human donor with low-grade glioma or glioblastoma, undergoing nonglioma brain surgery, or in good health (not recorded which).

This clonotype was seen a handful of times. The gene calls are TRBV20-1 and TRBJ2-7; possibly TRBD1 for D (6 bases). Looked up from germline, CDR1 is DFQATT and CDR2 is SNEGSKA (reference sequence). The CDR3 has 12 amino acids. V was shortened by 5 bases and J by 7 bases, with 15 bases between the two germline ends. CDR3 residues: CSALQTGNEQYF. The CDR3 coding sequence is TGCAGTGCTCTCCAGACAGGAAATGAGCAGTACTTC.

The CDR3 nucleotides are TGTGCCAGCAGCCCGGGGTCTGGGGCCAACGTCCTGACTTTC. Its translation is CASSPGSGANVLTF. V usage is TRBV7-8 and J usage is TRBJ2-6; a possible D gene is TRBD2 (5 bases). The germline CDR1 and CDR2 sequences are SGHVS and FQNEAQ. The CDR3 has 14 residues. The V end was cut by 5 bases, the J end by 1 base, with 6 bases between.

The genes are TRBV6-6 and TRBJ2-7; 9 bases fit TRBD1. The J segment lost 2 bases and the V segment lost 6 bases, leaving 11 bases of the junction unmatched. This CDR3 is built from 16 residues. Per germline, CDR1 MNHNY and CDR2 SVGAGI (reference sequence). DNA for the CDR3: TGTGCCAGCAGAAAAGACTACCGGGACAGGGCCTACGAGCAGTACTTC. It encodes CASRKDYRDRAYEQYF.

This clonotype was counted between two and nine times. The chain employs TRBV15 and TRBJ2-1, with D perhaps TRBD2 (5 bases). The germline gives CDR1 LNHNV, CDR2 YYDKDF (reference sequence). The length of the CDR3 is 15 residues. V was shortened by 5 bases and J by 0 bases, with 11 bases between the two germline ends. The CDR3 bases are TGTGCCACCAGCGCCAAACGGGACTCCTACAATGAGCAGTTCTTC. Translating it yields CATSAKRDSYNEQFF.

Details on this clonotype: It may be a read error: a sequence one base away is much more abundant. The gene calls are TRBV28 and TRBJ2-3; 14 nucleotides agree with TRBD2. Germline V gene sequence: CDR1 MDHEN, CDR2 SYDVKM. The CDR3 loop spans 15 amino acids. The V segment lost 4 bases and the J segment 9 bases; nucleotides outside the gene matches: 6. The CDR3 spells CASSSGLAGVLTQYF. CDR3 nucleotide sequence: TGTGCCAGCAGTTCGGGACTAGCGGGAGTACTCACGCAGTATTTT.

This clonotype has only a few counts. This rearrangement joins TRBV7-2 to TRBJ2-1; no firm D call. Germline V gene sequence: CDR1 SGHTA, CDR2 FQGNSA. There are 12 residues in the CDR3. V lost 5 bases to trimming and J lost 7 bases, with 9 bases between them. CDR3 amino acids: CASSPIVNEQFF. CDR3 bases: TGTGCCAGCAGCCCAATTGTGAATGAGCAGTTCTTC.

Ten or more counts support this clonotype. This chain links TRBV6-1 with TRBJ2-3, with D unresolved. CDR1 and CDR2 (germline): MNHNS, SASEGT. V was clipped by 6 bases and J by 7 bases, with 11 bases between them. This CDR3 comprises 12 residues. The CDR3 sequence is CASRPDLYTQYF. The CDR3 region has the DNA TGTGCCAGCAGACCGGACCTCTATACGCAGTATTTT.

Turning to this clonotype: This may be a read error, as it is one base from a much larger clone. This chain uses TRBV28 with TRBJ2-3; TRBD2 might be the D (6 bases). Germline-derived CDR1 and CDR2 are MDHEN and SYDVKM. CDR3 length: 12 amino acids. The DNA for the CDR3 is TGTGCCAGCTCACTAGCAACCGATACGCGGTATTTT. Translation gives CASSLATDTRYF.

The chain has TRBV3-1 and TRBJ2-1; D is ambiguous. This CDR3 has 13 residues. V lost 1 base and J lost 7, with 8 bases in between. Germline-derived CDR1 and CDR2 are LGHDT and YNNKEL (reference sequence). CDR3 DNA sequence: TGTGCCAGCAGCCAAGGGACCTCGAATGAGCAGTTCTTC. Translation: CASSQGTSNEQFF.

The chain combines TRBV12-3 or TRBV12-4 with TRBJ2-3; D is perhaps TRBD1 (5 bases). The V end lost 6 bases, the J end lost 2 bases, and 9 bases lay between the germline ends. The CDR3 consists of 13 residues. In DNA form, the CDR3 reads TGTGCCAGCAGGACAGCCCTCACAGATACGCAGTATTTT. This gives the protein CASRTALTDTQYF.

The rearrangement links TRBV20-1 to TRBJ1-1, with D unclear. V lost 6 bases and J lost 1, with 15 bases in between. The CDR3 is 14 amino acids. The germline V gene has CDR1 DFQATT and CDR2 SNEGSKA (reference sequence). In nucleotides, the CDR3 is TGCAGTGCCCTAATACACGATAGGAACACTGAAGCTTTCTTT. Protein sequence: CSALIHDRNTEAFF.

In DNA form, the CDR3 reads TGTGCCAGCAGCTTAGGGGGCAGGGGGCTTGGAGAGACCCAGTACTTC. Translation gives CASSLGGRGLGETQYF. The V and J genes are TRBV6-2 or TRBV6-3 and TRBJ2-5, with 8 bases identical to TRBD1. The CDR3 sequence is 16 residues long. Germline trimming cut 6 bases from V and 4 bases from J; bases unmatched to any gene: 13. Germline values: CDR1 MNHEY, CDR2 SVGEGT.

The chain has TRBV15 and TRBJ2-5; D is ambiguous. The CDR3 loop spans 13 amino acids. The germline CDR1 and CDR2 sequences are LNHNV and YYDKDF (reference sequence). V was pared by 0 bases and J by 7 bases, with 9 bases between. The CDR3 sequence: CATSRDRKGTQYF. The CDR3 DNA is TGTGCCACCAGCAGAGACCGAAAAGGGACCCAGTACTTC.

This chain links TRBV20-1 with TRBJ2-3; D uncertain. V was pared by 3 bases and J by 5 bases, with 21 bases between. CDR1 DFQATT and CDR2 SNEGSKA come from the germline V gene (reference sequence). The length of the CDR3 is 16 residues. The CDR3 here is CSASQGYRVLGDTQYF. The CDR3, as DNA: TGCAGTGCTAGTCAAGGGTACAGAGTCCTAGGAGATACGCAGTATTTT.

The chain carries TRBV18 and TRBJ2-3, with D possibly matching TRBD1 (6 bases). V was trimmed by 6 bases and J by 1 base, leaving 17 bases between them. The CDR3 extends over 16 amino acids. The germline CDR1 and CDR2 sequences are KGHSH and LQKENI. CDR3 protein: CASSLLPDRRTDTQYF. In DNA form, the CDR3 reads TGTGCCAGCTCCCTTTTACCCGACAGGCGCACAGATACGCAGTATTTT. Together with reference TRBV18 and TRBJ2-3, the CDR3 gives the full variable domain: NAGVMQNPRHLVRRRGQEARLRCSPMKGHSHVYWYRQLPEEGLKFMVYLQKENIIDESGMPKERFSAEFPKEGPSILRIQQVVRGDSAAYFCASSLLPDRRTDTQYFGPGTRLTVL.

The V call is TRBV20-1, the J call TRBJ2-7; D remains unclear. The CDR3 is made up of 11 amino acids. In germline, CDR1 is DFQATT, CDR2 SNEGSKA (reference sequence). V lost 3 bases to trimming and J lost 2 bases, with 5 bases between them. CDR3 residues: CSARTAYEQYF. The DNA for the CDR3 is TGCAGTGCTAGGACGGCCTACGAGCAGTACTTC.

This chain joins TRBV20-1 and TRBJ2-7; tentative D call: TRBD1 (7 bases). The V end lost 7 bases, the J end lost 6 bases, and 16 bases lay between the germline ends. From germline, CDR1 is DFQATT and CDR2 SNEGSKA (reference sequence). The CDR3 has 12 residues. The CDR3 region has the DNA TGCAGTGGGCGGGACAGATTTATCGAGCAGTACTTC. It encodes CSGRDRFIEQYF.